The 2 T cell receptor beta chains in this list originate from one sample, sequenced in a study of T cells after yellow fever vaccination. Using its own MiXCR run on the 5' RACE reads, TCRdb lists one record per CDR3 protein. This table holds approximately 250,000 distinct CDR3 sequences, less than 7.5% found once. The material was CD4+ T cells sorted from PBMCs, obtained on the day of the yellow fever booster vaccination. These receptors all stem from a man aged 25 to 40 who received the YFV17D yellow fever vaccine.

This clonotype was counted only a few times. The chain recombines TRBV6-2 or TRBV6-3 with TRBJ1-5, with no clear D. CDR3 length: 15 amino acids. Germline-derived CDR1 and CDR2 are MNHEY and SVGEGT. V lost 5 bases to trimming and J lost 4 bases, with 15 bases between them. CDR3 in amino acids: CASSRLQIGNQPQHF. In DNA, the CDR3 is TGTGCCAGCAGTAGACTCCAGATTGGGAATCAGCCCCAGCATTTT.

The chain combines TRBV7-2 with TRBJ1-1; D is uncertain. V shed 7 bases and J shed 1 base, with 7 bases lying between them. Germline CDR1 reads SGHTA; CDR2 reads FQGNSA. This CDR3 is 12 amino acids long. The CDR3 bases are TGTGCCAGCAAAAAAGGGAACACTGAAGCTTTCTTT. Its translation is CASKKGNTEAFF.